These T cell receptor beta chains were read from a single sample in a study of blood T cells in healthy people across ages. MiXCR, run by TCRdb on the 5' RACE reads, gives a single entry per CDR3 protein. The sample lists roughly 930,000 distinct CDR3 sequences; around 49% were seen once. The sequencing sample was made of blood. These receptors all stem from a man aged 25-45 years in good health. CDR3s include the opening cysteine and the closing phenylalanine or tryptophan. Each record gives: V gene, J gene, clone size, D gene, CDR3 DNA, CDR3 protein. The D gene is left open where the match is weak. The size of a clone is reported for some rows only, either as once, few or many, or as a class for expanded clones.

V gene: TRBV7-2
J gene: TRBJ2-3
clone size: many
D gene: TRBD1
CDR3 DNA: TGTGCCAGCAGCCCCAAGGTTCGGGGACAGGGCGATTATACGCAGTATTTT
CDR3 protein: CASSPKVRGQGDYTQYF

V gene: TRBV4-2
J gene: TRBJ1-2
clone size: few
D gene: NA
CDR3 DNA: TGTGCCAGCAGCCAATTAGATGCTCGGGGGGAGTTAGATGGCTACACCTTC
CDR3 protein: CASSQLDARGELDGYTF

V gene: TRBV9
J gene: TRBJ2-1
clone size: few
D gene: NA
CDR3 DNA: TGTGCCAGCAGCGTAGCACAGGGCTCAGGGGAGCAGTTCTTC
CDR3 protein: CASSVAQGSGEQFF

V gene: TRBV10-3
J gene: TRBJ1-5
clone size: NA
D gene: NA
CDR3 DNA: TGTGCCATCAACTCGGGGGACGGCAATCAGCCCCAGCATTTT
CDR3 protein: CAINSGDGNQPQHF

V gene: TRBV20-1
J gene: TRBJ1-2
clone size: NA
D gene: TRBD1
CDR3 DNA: TGCAGTGCTCTACGGACAGGGACCTATGGCTACACCTTC
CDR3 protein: CSALRTGTYGYTF

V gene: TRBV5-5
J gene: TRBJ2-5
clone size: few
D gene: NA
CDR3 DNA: TGTGCCAGCAACGACCCGTACCAAGAGACCCAGTACTTC
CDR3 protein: CASNDPYQETQYF

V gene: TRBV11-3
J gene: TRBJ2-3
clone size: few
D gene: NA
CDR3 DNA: TGTGCCAGCAGCCCCTTCGAGGGGGGGCAAACAGATACGCAGTATTTT
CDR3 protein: CASSPFEGGQTDTQYF

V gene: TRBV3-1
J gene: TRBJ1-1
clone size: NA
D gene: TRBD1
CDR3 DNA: TGTGCCAGCAGTCTCAGGGGGAACGGAAACACTGAAGCTTTCTTT
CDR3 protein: CASSLRGNGNTEAFF

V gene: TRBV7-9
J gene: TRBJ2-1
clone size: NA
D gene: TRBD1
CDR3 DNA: TGTGCCAGCAGCCCCGGACAGGGGGGCGTCAATGAGCAGTTCTTC
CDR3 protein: CASSPGQGGVNEQFF

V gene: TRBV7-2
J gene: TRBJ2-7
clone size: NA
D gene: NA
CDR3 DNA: TGTGCCAGCAGCTCAGTCGGGACCCTTTACGAGCAGTACTTC
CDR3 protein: CASSSVGTLYEQYF